This T cell receptor (beta chain) was recorded in a study of CD8 T cells in Susac syndrome. Reverse transcription of roughly 0.5 to 1 ug RNA was carried out with random hexamers. TCRdb reprocessed the immunoSEQ multiplex PCR reads with MiXCR, giving one entry per CDR3 protein. The table shows approximately 190,000 distinct CDR3 sequences, with 95% occurring only once. Concerning this clonotype: Its antigen remains unknown.

General study points: Sixteen Susac-specific public clones were found in total CD8+ repertoires and 5 or 6 in CD8+ TEMRA repertoires.

CDR1 is SQVTM and CDR2 is ANQGSEA in the germline V gene. The CDR3 has 14 amino acids. The V segment lost 6 bases and the J segment 3 bases; nucleotides outside the gene matches: 6. Peripheral blood CD8+ and CD4+ T cells were profiled by TCR beta sequencing. The sample taken for sequencing was CD8+ T cells from PBMCs. The V and J genes are TRBV29-1 and TRBJ1-1, with 11 bases that match TRBD1. The TCR was taken from a human donor with Susac syndrome. The CDR3 loop is CSVRDRGFDTEAFF. CDR3 bases: TGCAGCGTCCGGGACAGGGGGTTTGACACTGAAGCTTTCTTT.